This TCR beta chain was captured in a study of T cell changes during pregnancy in multiple sclerosis. After removal of 4 bases from V and 8 bases from J, the junction contained 21 bases not matched to a gene. Germline V lookup: CDR1 SGHTA, CDR2 FQGTGA. CDR3 length equals 19 residues. Some clones are missing from TCRdb's copy, which holds only in-frame ones; the method was immunoSEQ multiplex PCR. This sample has 60,000 to 95,000 clones, with around nine tenths found just once. This chain connects TRBV7-3 to TRBJ2-1, with 9 bases lining up with TRBD2. The source of this sequence is a female donor with multiple sclerosis, enrolled in a pregnancy study. The sample was CD4+ T cells from peripheral blood mononuclear cells, taken before pregnancy. The CDR3 region is CASSSPQQGRMGLADEQFF. The CDR3 bases are TGTGCCAGCAGCTCACCTCAACAGGGGAGAATGGGACTAGCAGATGAGCAGTTCTTC.